The rows below give T cell receptor beta chains drawn from one sample of a study of shared clonotypes between healthy human individuals. The repertoire was sequenced with immunoSEQ multiplex PCR; TCRdb's copy has only in-frame clones and lacks some. There are millions of clones in the sample; approximately 94% occur only once, and over 0.12% lies in the top ten. Sample: naive CD4+ T cells sorted from blood. The receptors were gathered from a man aged 18 to 29 in good health. Each CDR3 is given with its conserved first and last residue. The order of the fields is V gene, CDR3 length, D gene, clone size, J gene, CDR3 protein, CDR3 DNA. D genes are given only for firm matches. Clone size appears in some rows only: once, few, many, or a class for an expanded clone.

>TRBV9|19|.|.|TRBJ2-6
CASSVSSESVGSGANVLTF
TGTGCCAGCAGCGTATCAAGTGAGAGTGTAGGGTCTGGGGCCAACGTCCTGACTTTC
>TRBV19|15|TRBD1|once|TRBJ2-7
CASSTFTTGTNEQYF
TGTGCCAGTAGTACCTTCACGACAGGGACGAACGAGCAGTACTTC
>TRBV2|15|TRBD1|.|TRBJ1-6
CASSGQGSDNSPLHF
TGTGCCAGCAGTGGACAGGGGTCCGATAATTCACCCCTCCACTTT
>TRBV7-9|13|.|.|TRBJ2-2
CASSLSGTGELFF
TGTGCCAGCAGCTTATCGGGGACCGGGGAGCTGTTTTTT
>TRBV7-9|15|TRBD2|once|TRBJ2-1
CASSSSGGEVAGQFF
TGTGCCAGCAGCTCTAGCGGGGGGGAGGTAGCTGGGCAGTTCTTC
>TRBV28|13|.|.|TRBJ2-2
CASSLESGRGLFF
TGTGCCAGCAGTTTAGAATCAGGGCGTGGGCTGTTTTTT
>TRBV5-1|13|.|.|TRBJ2-7
CASNRGADHEQYF
TGCGCCAGCAACCGGGGGGCAGACCACGAGCAGTACTTC
>TRBV2|17|.|once|TRBJ2-7
CASSELASSVTRYEQYF
TGTGCCAGCAGTGAACTAGCTAGCAGTGTGACTCGCTACGAGCAGTACTTC
>TRBV28|16|.|once|TRBJ1-1
CASSLGYFGSNTEAFF
TGTGCCAGCAGTTTAGGTTACTTCGGCTCGAACACTGAAGCTTTCTTT
>TRBV18|15|.|once|TRBJ1-1
CASSFSGTPNTEAFF
TGTGCCAGCTCATTCAGTGGGACACCGAACACTGAAGCTTTCTTT
>TRBV7-2|12|.|.|TRBJ1-6
CASSLRNSPLHF
TGTGCCAGCAGCTTACGTAATTCACCCCTCCACTTT
>TRBV4-1|16|TRBD2|.|TRBJ2-5
CASSQGSGRYQETQYF
TGCGCCAGCAGCCAAGGAAGCGGGAGGTACCAAGAGACCCAGTACTTC
>TRBV27|12|.|.|TRBJ2-3
CASRGLSDTQYF
TGTGCCAGCAGGGGCCTTTCAGATACGCAGTATTTT
>TRBV4-1|14|.|.|TRBJ1-1
CASSIPGTVTEAFF
TGCGCCAGCAGCATCCCCGGGACGGTGACTGAAGCTTTCTTT
>TRBV6-4|16|.|.|TRBJ1-1
CASRDPGGGLDTEAFF
TGTGCCAGCAGGGACCCCGGGGGGGGGCTCGACACTGAAGCTTTCTTT
>TRBV7-9|15|.|.|TRBJ1-4
CASSLPFGGKEKLFF
TGTGCCAGCAGCTTACCCTTCGGGGGAAAGGAAAAACTGTTTTTT